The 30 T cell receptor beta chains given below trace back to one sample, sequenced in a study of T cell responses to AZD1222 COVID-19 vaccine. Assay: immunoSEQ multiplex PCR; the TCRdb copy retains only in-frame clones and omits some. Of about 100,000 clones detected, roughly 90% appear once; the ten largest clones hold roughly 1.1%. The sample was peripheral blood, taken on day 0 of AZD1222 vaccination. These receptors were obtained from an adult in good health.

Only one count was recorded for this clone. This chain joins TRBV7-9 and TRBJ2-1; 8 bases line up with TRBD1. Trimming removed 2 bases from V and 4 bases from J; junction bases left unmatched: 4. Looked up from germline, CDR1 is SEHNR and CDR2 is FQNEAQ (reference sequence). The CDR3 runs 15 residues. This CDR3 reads CASSLQGAAYNEQFF. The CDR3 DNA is TGTGCCAGCAGCTTACAGGGGGCCGCATACAATGAGCAGTTCTTC.

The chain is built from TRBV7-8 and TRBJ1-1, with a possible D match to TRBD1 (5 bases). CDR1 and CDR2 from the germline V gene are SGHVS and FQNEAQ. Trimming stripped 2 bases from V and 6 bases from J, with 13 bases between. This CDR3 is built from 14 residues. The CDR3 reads CASSLSPRGPEAFF. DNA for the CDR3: TGTGCCAGCAGCTTATCCCCCCGGGGACCTGAAGCTTTCTTT. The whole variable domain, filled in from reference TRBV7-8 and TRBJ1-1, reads GAGVSQSPRYKVAKRGQDVALRCDPISGHVSLFWYQQALGQGPEFLTYFQNEAQLDKSGLPSDRFFAERPEGSVSTLKIQRTQQEDSAVYLCASSLSPRGPEAFFGQGTRLTVV.

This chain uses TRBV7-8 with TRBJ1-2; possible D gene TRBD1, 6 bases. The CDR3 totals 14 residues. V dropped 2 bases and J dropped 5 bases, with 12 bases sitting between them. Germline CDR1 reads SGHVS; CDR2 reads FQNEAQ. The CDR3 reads CASSLSGEGYGYTF. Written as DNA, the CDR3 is TGTGCCAGCAGCTTATCAGGGGAGGGATATGGCTACACCTTC. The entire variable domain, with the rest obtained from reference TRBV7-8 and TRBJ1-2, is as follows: GAGVSQSPRYKVAKRGQDVALRCDPISGHVSLFWYQQALGQGPEFLTYFQNEAQLDKSGLPSDRFFAERPEGSVSTLKIQRTQQEDSAVYLCASSLSGEGYGYTFGSGTRLTVV.

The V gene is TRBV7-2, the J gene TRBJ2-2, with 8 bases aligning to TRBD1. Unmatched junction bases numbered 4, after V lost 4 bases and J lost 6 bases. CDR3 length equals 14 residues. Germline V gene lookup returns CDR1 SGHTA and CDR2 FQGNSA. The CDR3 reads CASSSRTGSGELFF. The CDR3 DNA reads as TGTGCCAGCAGCTCGAGGACAGGGTCCGGGGAGCTGTTTTTT.

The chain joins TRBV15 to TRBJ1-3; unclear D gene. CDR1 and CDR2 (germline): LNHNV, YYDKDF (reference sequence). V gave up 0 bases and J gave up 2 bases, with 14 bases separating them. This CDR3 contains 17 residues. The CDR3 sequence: CATSRDGRRQAGNTIYF. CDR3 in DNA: TGTGCCACCAGCAGAGATGGCCGGCGGCAAGCTGGAAACACCATATATTTT.

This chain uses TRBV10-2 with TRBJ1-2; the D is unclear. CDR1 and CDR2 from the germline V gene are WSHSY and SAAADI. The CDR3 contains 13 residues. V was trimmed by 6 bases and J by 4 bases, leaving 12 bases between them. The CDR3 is CASSDPGFYGYTF. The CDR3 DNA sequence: TGCGCCAGCAGCGATCCAGGCTTCTATGGCTACACCTTC.

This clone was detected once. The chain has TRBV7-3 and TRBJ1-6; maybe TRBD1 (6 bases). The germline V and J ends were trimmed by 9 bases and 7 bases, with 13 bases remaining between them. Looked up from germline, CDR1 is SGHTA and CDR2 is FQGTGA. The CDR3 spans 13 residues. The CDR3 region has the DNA TGTGCCAGTGGAACAGGGCCCAATTCACCCCTCCACTTT. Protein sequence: CASGTGPNSPLHF.

The CDR3 protein is CASSPAGGTDTQYF. The CDR3 nucleotides are TGTGCCAGCAGTCCAGCGGGAGGCACAGATACGCAGTATTTT. The chain links TRBV28 to TRBJ2-3; 8 nucleotides align to TRBD2. The J segment lost 1 base and the V segment lost 5 bases, leaving 2 bases of the junction unmatched. Germline V gene sequence: CDR1 MDHEN, CDR2 SYDVKM. CDR3 length equals 14 residues.

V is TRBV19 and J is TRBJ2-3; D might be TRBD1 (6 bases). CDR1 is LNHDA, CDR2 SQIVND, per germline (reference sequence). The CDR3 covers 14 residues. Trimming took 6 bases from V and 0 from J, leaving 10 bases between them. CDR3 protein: CASRWDTSTDTQYF. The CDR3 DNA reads TGTGCCAGTAGGTGGGACACCAGCACAGATACGCAGTATTTT.

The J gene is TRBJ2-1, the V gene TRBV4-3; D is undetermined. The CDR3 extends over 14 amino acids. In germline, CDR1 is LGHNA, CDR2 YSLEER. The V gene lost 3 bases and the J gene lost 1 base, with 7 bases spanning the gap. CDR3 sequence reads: CASSQLVSYNEQFF. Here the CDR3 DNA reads TGCGCCAGCAGCCAGTTGGTTTCCTACAATGAGCAGTTCTTC.

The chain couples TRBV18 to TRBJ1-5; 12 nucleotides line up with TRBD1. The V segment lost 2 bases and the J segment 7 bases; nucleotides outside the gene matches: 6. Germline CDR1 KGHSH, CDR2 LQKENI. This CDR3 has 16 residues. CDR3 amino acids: CASSPEGTGGWQPQHF. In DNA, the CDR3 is TGTGCCAGCTCACCAGAAGGGACAGGGGGCTGGCAGCCCCAGCATTTT.

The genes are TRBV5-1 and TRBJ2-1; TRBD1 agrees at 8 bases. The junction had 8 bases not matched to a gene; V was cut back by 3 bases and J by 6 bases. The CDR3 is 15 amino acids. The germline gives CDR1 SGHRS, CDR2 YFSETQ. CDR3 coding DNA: TGCGCCAGCAGCTCAACCCAGGGGGCGAGCAATGAGCAGTTCTTC. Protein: CASSSTQGASNEQFF. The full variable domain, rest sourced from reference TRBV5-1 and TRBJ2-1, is KAGVTQTPRYLIKTRGQQVTLSCSPISGHRSVSWYQQTPGQGLQFLFEYFSETQRNKGNFPGRFSGRQFSNSRSEMNVSTLELGDSALYLCASSSTQGASNEQFFGPGTRLTVL.

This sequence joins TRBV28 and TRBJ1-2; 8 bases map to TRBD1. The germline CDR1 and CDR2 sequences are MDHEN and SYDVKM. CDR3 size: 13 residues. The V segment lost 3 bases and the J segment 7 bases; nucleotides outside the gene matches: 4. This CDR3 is CASSLQGAIGYTF. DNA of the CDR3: TGTGCCAGCAGTTTGCAGGGGGCGATTGGCTACACCTTC.

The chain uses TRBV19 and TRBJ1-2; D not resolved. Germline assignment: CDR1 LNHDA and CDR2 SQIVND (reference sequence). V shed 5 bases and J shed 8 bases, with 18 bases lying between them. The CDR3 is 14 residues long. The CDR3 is CASSSIGEWNGYTF. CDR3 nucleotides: TGTGCCAGTAGTTCGATCGGGGAATGGAACGGCTACACCTTC.

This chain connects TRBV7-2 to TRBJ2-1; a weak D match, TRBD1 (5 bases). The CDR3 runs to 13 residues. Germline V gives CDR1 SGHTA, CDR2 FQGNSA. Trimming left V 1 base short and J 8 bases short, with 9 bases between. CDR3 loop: CASSLDRNYEQFF. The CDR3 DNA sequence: TGTGCCAGCAGCTTAGACAGGAACTATGAGCAGTTCTTC.

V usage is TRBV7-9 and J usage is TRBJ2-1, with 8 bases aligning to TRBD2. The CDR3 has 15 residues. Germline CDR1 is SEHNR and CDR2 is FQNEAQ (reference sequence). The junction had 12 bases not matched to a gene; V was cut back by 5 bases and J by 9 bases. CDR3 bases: TGTGCCAGCAGCCCCGGGGGGGCCTATTACGGTGAGCAGTTCTTC. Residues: CASSPGGAYYGEQFF.

The CDR3 sequence: CASSSGRPGQETQYF. CDR3 nucleotide sequence: TGTGCCAGCAGTAGTGGGCGACCGGGCCAAGAGACCCAGTACTTC. The chain carries TRBV5-4 and TRBJ2-5, with D hard to call. The CDR3 runs 15 residues. Trimming stripped 5 bases from V and 1 base from J, with 15 bases between. The germline gives CDR1 SGHNT, CDR2 YYREEE (reference sequence).

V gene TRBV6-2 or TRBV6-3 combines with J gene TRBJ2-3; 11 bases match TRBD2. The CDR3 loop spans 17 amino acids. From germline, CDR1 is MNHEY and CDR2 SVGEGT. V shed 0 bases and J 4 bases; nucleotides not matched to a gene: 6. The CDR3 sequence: CASSYSMALAGADTQYF. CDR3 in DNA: TGTGCCAGCAGTTACTCGATGGCACTAGCGGGAGCAGATACGCAGTATTTT.

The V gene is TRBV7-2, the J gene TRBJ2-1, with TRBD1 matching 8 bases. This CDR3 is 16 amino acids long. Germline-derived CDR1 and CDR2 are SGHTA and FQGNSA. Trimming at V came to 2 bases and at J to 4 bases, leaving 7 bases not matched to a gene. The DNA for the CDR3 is TGTGCCAGCAGCTTAATGATAGGGGACAGGTACAATGAGCAGTTCTTC. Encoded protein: CASSLMIGDRYNEQFF.

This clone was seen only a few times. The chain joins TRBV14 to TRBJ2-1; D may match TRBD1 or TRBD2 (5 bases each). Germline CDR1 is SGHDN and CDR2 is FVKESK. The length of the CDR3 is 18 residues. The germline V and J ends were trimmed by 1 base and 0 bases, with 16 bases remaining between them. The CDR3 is CASSQGSGTGSSYNEQFF. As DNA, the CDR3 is TGTGCCAGCAGCCAAGGATCCGGGACCGGAAGCTCCTACAATGAGCAGTTCTTC.

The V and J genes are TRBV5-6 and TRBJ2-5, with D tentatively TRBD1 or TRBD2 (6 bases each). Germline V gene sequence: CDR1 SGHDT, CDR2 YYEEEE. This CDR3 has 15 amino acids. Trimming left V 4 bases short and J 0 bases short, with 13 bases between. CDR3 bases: TGTGCCAGCAGCGATCAAGGGGGGAACCAAGAGACCCAGTACTTC. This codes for CASSDQGGNQETQYF. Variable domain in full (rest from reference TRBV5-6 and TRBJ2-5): DAGVTQSPTHLIKTRGQQVTLRCSPKSGHDTVSWYQQALGQGPQFIFQYYEEEERQRGNFPDRFSGHQFPNYSSELNVNALLLGDSALYLCASSDQGGNQETQYFGPGTRLLVL.

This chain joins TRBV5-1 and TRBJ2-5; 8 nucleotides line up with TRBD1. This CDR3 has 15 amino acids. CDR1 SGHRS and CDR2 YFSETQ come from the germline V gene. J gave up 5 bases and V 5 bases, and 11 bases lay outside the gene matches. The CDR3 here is CASSRWAGGSETQYF. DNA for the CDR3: TGCGCCAGCAGTCGGTGGGCAGGGGGCTCTGAGACCCAGTACTTC.

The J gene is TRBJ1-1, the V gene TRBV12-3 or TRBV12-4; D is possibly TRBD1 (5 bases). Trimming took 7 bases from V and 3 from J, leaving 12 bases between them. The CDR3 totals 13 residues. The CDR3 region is CASKEGSYTEAFF. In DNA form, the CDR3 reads TGTGCCAGCAAAGAGGGGAGCTACACTGAAGCTTTCTTT.

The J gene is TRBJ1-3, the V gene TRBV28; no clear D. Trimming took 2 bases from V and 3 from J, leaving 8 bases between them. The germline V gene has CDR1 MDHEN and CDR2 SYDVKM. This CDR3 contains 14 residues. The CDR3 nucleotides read TGTGCCAGCAGTTTAAGTCAGCTTGGAAACACCATATATTTT. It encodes CASSLSQLGNTIYF.

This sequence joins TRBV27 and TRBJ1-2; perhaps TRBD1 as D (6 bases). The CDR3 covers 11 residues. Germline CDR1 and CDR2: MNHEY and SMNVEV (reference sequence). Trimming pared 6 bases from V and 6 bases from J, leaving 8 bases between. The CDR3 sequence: CASRRTDGYTF. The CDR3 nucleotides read TGTGCCAGCAGACGGACAGATGGCTACACCTTC.

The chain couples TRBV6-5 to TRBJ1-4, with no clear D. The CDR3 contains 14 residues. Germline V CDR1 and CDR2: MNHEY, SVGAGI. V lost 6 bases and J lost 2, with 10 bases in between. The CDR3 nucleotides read TGTGCCAGCAGGCCAACAGTGACTAATGAAAAACTGTTTTTT. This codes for CASRPTVTNEKLFF.

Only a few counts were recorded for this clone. For the CDR3, the DNA is TGTGCCAGCAGCTTGGCGGCTCCTAACTATGGCTACACCTTC. It yields the protein CASSLAAPNYGYTF. The chain combines TRBV5-6 with TRBJ1-2, with unresolved D. V dropped 0 bases and J dropped 0 bases, with 6 bases sitting between them. Germline-derived CDR1 and CDR2 are SGHDT and YYEEEE. This CDR3 contains 14 residues.

CDR3 nucleotides: TGTGCCAGCAGCTTGGCGGTAGGACTAGCGGGAGTCAATGAGCAGTTCTTC. Amino acid sequence: CASSLAVGLAGVNEQFF. The chain combines TRBV5-4 with TRBJ2-1, with 13 bases identical to TRBD2. The germline gives CDR1 SGHNT, CDR2 YYREEE (reference sequence). There are 17 residues in the CDR3. Unmatched junction bases numbered 6, after V lost 0 bases and J lost 6 bases. Filled out from reference TRBV5-4 and TRBJ2-1, the complete variable domain reads ETGVTQSPTHLIKTRGQQVTLRCSSQSGHNTVSWYQQALGQGPQFIFQYYREEENGRGNFPPRFSGLQFPNYSSELNVNALELDDSALYLCASSLAVGLAGVNEQFFGPGTRLTVL.

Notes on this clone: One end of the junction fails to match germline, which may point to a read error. The CDR3 DNA sequence: TGTGCCAGCAGTTCCCTACGACAAGTTTTT. Protein product: CASSSLRQVF. The chain carries TRBV12-3 or TRBV12-4 and TRBJ1-1; the D is unclear. The CDR3 loop spans 10 amino acids.

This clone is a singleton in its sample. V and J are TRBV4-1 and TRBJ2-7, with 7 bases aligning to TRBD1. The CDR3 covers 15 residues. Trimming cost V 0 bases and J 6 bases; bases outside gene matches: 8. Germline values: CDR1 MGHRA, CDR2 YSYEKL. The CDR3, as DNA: TGCGCCAGCAGCCAAGACGGGTTTAGGGGGCGCGAGCAGTACTTC. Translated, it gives CASSQDGFRGREQYF.